Sequencing of this T cell receptor beta chain was carried out in a study of tumor and adjacent non-tumor tissue in lung cancer. Notes on the study in general: In normal lung, the top 100 clones were significantly more dominant than in tumor. Shorter survival was associated with higher TCR diversity in tumors. TCR diversity was significantly greater in tumor than normal lung tissue.

The CDR3 length is 12 residues. The germline V gene encodes CDR1 SQVTM and CDR2 ANQGSEA. No cell sorting was done before RNA was extracted from the tissue. TCRbeta libraries were built with three rounds of nested PCR, modified from ARM-PCR. TCRdb itself ran the multiplex PCR reads through MiXCR, one entry per CDR3 protein. The sample records 75,000 to 95,000 distinct CDR3 sequences, approximately 70% being singletons. Points on this clonotype: No antigen is known for it. One junction end does not reproduce the germline sequence, and a read error may be involved.

Sequenced: lung tumor tissue. The chain couples TRBV29-1 to TRBJ1-1, with 7 nucleotides matching TRBD1. The source of this sequence is a man aged 60 to 75 with non-small cell lung cancer. CDR3: CRVAGQNIEAFF. In DNA form, the CDR3 reads TGCCGCGTTGCGGGACAGAACATTGAAGCTTTCTTT.